These T cell receptor beta chains were read from a single sample in a study of control samples from healthy donors and cancer patients. Produced via immunoSEQ multiplex PCR; TCRdb's table is partial and in-frame only. The sample yields 150,000 to 200,000 clones, roughly 88% seen once. Sequenced sample: blood. The source of these receptors is a woman in her 30s in good health. Both conserved end residues are part of each CDR3. Some rows have no size entry. The others give once, few or many, or a class for an expanded clone.

cdr3_length	v_call	clone_size	j_call	cdr3_aa
13	TRBV12-3/TRBV12-4	once	TRBJ1-2	CASSFSRNYGYTF
12	TRBV19	NA	TRBJ2-1	CASRTGGNEQFF
16	TRBV28	NA	TRBJ1-3	CASGTTHSSTGNTIYF
15	TRBV11-3	once	TRBJ2-5	CASSLDGLAQETQYF
14	TRBV5-1	NA	TRBJ1-2	CASRHGQGADGYTF
18	TRBV13	NA	TRBJ2-3	CASSLGGLGVARTDTQYF
12	TRBV9	NA	TRBJ1-1	CASSKDSYEAFF
15	TRBV3-1/TRBV3-2	few	TRBJ2-6	CASSPWTSGANVLTF
12	TRBV6-5	NA	TRBJ1-1	CASSTGNTEAFF
15	TRBV5-1	NA	TRBJ1-4	CASSRRRGGNEKLFF
15	TRBV6-5	NA	TRBJ1-6	CASTKSWDLNSPLHF
15	TRBV5-1	NA	TRBJ2-1	CASSTTGTSSDEQFF
14	TRBV27	NA	TRBJ1-2	CASSFIDRGEGYTF
13	TRBV29-1	once	TRBJ2-7	CSVLLTGGGEQYF
15	TRBV15	NA	TRBJ2-5	CATSTPERVQETQYF
15	TRBV19	NA	TRBJ2-3	CASSIQGGPTDTQYF
13	TRBV3-1/TRBV3-2	NA	TRBJ1-2	CASSRGTPNGYTF
17	TRBV9	NA	TRBJ2-3	CASSVAAGGRGTDTQYF
16	TRBV7-9	NA	TRBJ2-7	CASSHARQGGRNEQYF
15	TRBV2	NA	TRBJ1-1	CASSEGRGTNTEAFF
13	TRBV12-3/TRBV12-4	NA	TRBJ2-1	CASSLELAGRLFF
14	TRBV29-1	NA	TRBJ2-1	CSVTDSLHYNEQFF
16	TRBV18	NA	TRBJ2-5	CASSPQVVRYQETQYF
16	TRBV7-2	once	TRBJ2-1	CASSLVGRGMLPEQFF